This T cell receptor (beta chain) is from a study of graft-versus-host responses after intestinal transplantation. Deletions cut 1 base from V and 7 bases from J, with 12 bases between. Per germline, CDR1 SGHRS and CDR2 YFSETQ. The CDR3 runs to 15 residues. Some clones are missing from TCRdb's copy, which holds only in-frame ones; the method was immunoSEQ multiplex PCR. The sample holds roughly 25,000 clones, around two fifths seen once. Following the reaction, CD3+CD4+ and CD3+CD8+ responders that were proliferating and CFSE-low underwent sorting. The chain carries TRBV5-1 and TRBJ1-6, with a weak D call TRBD1 (5 bases). The sequencing used alloreactive CD4+ T cells from a mixed lymphocyte reaction culture, collected before intestinal transplant. The sample's subset: CFSE-low proliferating T cells sorted from approximately 6-day pre-transplant mixed lymphocyte reaction (GvH or HvG direction). This TCR was recovered from a human patient who received an intestinal transplant. The CDR3 loop is CASSLFFRANSPLHF. The CDR3 DNA is TGCGCCAGCAGCTTGTTTTTCAGGGCCAATTCACCCCTCCACTTT.